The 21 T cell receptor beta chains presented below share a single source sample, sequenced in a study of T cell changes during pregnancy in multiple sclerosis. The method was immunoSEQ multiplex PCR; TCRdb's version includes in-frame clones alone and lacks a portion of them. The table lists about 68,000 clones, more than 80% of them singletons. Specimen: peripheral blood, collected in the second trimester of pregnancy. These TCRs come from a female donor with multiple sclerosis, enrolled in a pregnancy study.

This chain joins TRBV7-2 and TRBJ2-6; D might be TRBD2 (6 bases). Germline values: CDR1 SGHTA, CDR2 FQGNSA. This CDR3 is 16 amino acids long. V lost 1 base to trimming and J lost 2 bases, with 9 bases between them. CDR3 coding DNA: TGTGCCAGCAGCTTAGGCGGGGCGGCTGGGGCCAACGTCCTGACTTTC. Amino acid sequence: CASSLGGAAGANVLTF. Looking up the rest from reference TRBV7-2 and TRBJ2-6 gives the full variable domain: GAGVSQSPSNKVTEKGKDVELRCDPISGHTALYWYRQSLGQGLEFLIYFQGNSAPDKSGLPSDRFSAERTGGSVSTLTIQRTQQEDSAVYLCASSLGGAAGANVLTFGAGSRLTVL.

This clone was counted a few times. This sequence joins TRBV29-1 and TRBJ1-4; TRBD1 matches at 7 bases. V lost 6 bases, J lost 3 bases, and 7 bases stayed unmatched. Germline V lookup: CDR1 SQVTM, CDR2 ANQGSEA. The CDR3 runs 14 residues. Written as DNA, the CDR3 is TGCAGCGTCGGATCAGGGGGAGCTAATGAAAAACTGTTTTTT. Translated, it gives CSVGSGGANEKLFF.

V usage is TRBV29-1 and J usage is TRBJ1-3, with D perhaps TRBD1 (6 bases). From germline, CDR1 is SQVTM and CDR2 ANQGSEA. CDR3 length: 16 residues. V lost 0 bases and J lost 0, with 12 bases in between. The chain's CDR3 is CSVEEARGGSGNTIYF. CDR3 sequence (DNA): TGCAGCGTTGAAGAAGCAAGAGGGGGCTCTGGAAACACCATATATTTT.

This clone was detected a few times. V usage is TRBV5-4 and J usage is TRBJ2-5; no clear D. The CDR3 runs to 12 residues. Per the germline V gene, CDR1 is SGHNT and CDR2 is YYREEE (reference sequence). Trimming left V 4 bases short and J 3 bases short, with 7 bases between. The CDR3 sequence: CASSALKETQYF. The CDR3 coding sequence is TGTGCCAGCAGCGCGCTGAAAGAGACCCAGTACTTC. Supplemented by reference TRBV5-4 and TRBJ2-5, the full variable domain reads ETGVTQSPTHLIKTRGQQVTLRCSSQSGHNTVSWYQQALGQGPQFIFQYYREEENGRGNFPPRFSGLQFPNYSSELNVNALELDDSALYLCASSALKETQYFGPGTRLLVL.

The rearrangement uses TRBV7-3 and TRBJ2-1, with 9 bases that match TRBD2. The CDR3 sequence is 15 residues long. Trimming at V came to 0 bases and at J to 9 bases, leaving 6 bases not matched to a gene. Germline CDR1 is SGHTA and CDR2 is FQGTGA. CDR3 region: CASSLTLAGTTEQFF. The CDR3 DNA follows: TGTGCCAGCAGCTTAACGCTAGCGGGGACGACTGAGCAGTTCTTC.

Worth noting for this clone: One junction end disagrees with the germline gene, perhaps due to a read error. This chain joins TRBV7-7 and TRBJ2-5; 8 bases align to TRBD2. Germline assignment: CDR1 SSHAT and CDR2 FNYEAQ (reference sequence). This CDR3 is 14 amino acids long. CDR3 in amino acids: CASSSGGSQETQYF. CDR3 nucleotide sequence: TGTGCTAGCAGCTCGGGAGGGAGCCAAGAGACCCAGTACTTC.

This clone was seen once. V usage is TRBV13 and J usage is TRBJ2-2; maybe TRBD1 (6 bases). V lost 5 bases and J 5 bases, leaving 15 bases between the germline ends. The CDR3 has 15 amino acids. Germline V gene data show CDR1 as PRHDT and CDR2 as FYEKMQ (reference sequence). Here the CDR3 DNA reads TGTGCCAGCAGCCAAACAGGGATGCGAACCGGGGAGCTGTTTTTT. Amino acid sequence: CASSQTGMRTGELFF.

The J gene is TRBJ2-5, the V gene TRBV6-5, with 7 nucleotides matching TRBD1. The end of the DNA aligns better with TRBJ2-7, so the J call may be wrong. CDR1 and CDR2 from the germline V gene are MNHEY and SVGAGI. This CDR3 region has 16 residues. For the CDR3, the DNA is TGTGCCAGCAGTTACACCCCGGGACAGTTGGTCTACGAGCAGTACTTC. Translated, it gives CASSYTPGQLVYEQYF.

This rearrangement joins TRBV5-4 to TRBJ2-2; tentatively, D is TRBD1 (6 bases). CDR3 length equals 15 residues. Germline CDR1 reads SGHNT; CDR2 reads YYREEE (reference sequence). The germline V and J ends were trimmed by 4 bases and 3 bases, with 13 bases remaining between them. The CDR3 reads CASSAGTMDTGELFF. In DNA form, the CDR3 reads TGTGCCAGCAGCGCCGGGACAATGGACACCGGGGAGCTGTTTTTT.

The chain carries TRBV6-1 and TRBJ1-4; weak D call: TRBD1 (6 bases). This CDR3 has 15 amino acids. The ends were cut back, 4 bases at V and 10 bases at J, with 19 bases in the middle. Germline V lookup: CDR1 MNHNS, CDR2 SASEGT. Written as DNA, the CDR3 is TGTGCCAGCAGTGCCACAGGGCTCGGGGGGGGAAAACTGTTTTTT. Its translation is CASSATGLGGGKLFF.

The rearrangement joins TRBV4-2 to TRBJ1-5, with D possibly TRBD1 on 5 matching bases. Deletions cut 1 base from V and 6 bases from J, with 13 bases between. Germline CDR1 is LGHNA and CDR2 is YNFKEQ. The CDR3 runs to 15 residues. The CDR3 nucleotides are TGTGCCAGCAGCCAAGCGAAGGGGCCGGGTCAGCCCCAGCATTTT. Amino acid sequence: CASSQAKGPGQPQHF.

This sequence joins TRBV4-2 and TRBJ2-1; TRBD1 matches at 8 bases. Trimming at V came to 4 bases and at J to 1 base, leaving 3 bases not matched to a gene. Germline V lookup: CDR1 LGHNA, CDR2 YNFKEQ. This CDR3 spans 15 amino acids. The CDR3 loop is CASSPGTGSYNEQFF. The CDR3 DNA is TGTGCCAGCAGCCCCGGGACAGGTTCCTACAATGAGCAGTTCTTC.

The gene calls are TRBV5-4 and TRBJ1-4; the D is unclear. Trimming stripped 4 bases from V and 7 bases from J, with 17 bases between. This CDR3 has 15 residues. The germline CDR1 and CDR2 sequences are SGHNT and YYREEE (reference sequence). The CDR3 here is CASSPSRREGEKLFF. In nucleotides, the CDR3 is TGTGCCAGCAGCCCTTCACGGAGGGAGGGTGAAAAACTGTTTTTT.

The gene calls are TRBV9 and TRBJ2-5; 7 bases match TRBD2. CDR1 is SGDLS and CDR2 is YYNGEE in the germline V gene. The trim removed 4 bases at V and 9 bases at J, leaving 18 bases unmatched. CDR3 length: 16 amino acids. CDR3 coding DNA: TGTGCCAGCAGCTTCAACGGGGAGGGCGGGGTAGTGGCCCAGTACTTC. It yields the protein CASSFNGEGGVVAQYF.

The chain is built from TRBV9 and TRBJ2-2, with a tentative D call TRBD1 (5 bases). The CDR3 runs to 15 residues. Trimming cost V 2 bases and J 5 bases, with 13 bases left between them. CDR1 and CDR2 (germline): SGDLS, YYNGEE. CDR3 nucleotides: TGTGCCAGCAGCGTCCAGGGCCCGCGGACCGGGGAGCTGTTTTTT. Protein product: CASSVQGPRTGELFF.

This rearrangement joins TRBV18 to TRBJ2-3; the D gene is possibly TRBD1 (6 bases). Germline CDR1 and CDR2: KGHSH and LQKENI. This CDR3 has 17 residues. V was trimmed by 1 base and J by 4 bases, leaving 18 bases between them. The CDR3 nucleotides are TGTGCCAGCTCACCACTCCTCGGCAGGGGCTTCGCAGATACGCAGTATTTT. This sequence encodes CASSPLLGRGFADTQYF.

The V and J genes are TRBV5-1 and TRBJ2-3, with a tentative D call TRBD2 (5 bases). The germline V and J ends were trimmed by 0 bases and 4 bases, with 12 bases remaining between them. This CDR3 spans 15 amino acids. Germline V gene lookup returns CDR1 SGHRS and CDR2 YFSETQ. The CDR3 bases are TGCGCCAGCAGCTTGGGGGGTCGGGGTGCAGATACGCAGTATTTT. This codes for CASSLGGRGADTQYF.

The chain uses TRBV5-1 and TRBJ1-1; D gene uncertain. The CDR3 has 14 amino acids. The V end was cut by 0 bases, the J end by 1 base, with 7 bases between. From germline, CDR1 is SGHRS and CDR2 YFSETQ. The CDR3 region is CASSLAGTNTEAFF. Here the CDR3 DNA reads TGCGCCAGCAGCTTGGCAGGAACGAACACTGAAGCTTTCTTT.

CDR3 sequence: CASSPRGSTNEKLFF. CDR3 DNA sequence: TGTGCCAGCAGCCCGCGCGGGTCAACTAATGAAAAACTGTTTTTT. V is TRBV5-4 and J is TRBJ1-4; D gene unclear. Germline V gene sequence: CDR1 SGHNT, CDR2 YYREEE (reference sequence). Trimming took off 4 bases at V and 0 bases at J, with 10 bases between the two ends. This CDR3 region has 15 residues.

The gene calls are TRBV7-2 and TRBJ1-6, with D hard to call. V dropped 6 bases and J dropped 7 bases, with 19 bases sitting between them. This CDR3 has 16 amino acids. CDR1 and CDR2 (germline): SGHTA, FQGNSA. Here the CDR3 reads CASRLRRGRMNSPLHF. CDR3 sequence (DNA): TGTGCCAGCAGACTGAGGCGAGGGCGTATGAATTCACCCCTCCACTTT.

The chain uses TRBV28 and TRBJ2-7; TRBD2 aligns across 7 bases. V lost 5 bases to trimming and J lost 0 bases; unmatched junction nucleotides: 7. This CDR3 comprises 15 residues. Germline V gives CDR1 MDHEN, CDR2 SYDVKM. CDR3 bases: TGTGCCAGCAGTGGCGGGGGATGGATCTCCTACGAGCAGTACTTC. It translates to CASSGGGWISYEQYF. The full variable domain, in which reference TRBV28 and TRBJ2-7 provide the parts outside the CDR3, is DVKVTQSSRYLVKRTGEKVFLECVQDMDHENMFWYRQDPGLGLRLIYFSYDVKMKEKGDIPEGYSVSREKKERFSLILESASTNQTSMYLCASSGGGWISYEQYFGPGTRLTVT.